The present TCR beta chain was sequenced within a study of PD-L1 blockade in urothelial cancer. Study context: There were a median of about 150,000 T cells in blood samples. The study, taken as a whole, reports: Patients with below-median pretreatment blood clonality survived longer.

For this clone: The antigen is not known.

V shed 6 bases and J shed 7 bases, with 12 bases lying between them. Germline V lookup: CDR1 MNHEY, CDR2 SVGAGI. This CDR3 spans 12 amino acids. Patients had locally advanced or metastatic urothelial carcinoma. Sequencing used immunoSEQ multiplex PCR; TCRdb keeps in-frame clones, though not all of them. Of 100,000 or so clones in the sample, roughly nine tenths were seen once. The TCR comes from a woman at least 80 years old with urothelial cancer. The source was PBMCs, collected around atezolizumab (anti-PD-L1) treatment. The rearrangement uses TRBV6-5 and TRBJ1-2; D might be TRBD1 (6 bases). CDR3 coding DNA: TGTGCCAGCAGAAGACAGGATCCTGGCTACACCTTC. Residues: CASRRQDPGYTF.